A single sample is the source of the 6 T cell receptor beta chains below, sequenced in a study of persistence of HIV-infected CD4 T cells. Their recognized antigens are unknown. The stimulus was an HIV-1 Gag 15-mer peptide pool, approximately 0.93 ug/peptide/mL. CD40L/CD69 double-negative CD45RO-high memory CD4+ T cells were collected. The immunoSEQ assay was version 4, run in survey mode. Profiled with immunoSEQ multiplex PCR; TCRdb holds only in-frame clones, not every one. The data contain roughly 35,000 clones, 80% to 85% of them singletons. The specimen was cultured CD4+ T cells from PBMCs, collected from a patient who received antiretroviral therapy. The receptor source for this set is an adult with HIV. The donor label of this sample is uncertain.

This clone appeared once. This chain links TRBV11-3 with TRBJ2-2; D may be TRBD1 or TRBD2 (6 bases each). Trimming took 3 bases from V and 5 from J, leaving 16 bases between them. Germline assignment: CDR1 SGHNT and CDR2 YENEEA. There are 16 residues in the CDR3. The CDR3 DNA follows: TGTGCCAGCAGCTTTTCCATAATAGGGGGGACCGGGGAGCTGTTTTTT. Protein sequence: CASSFSIIGGTGELFF.

This clone was picked up one time. V usage is TRBV19 and J usage is TRBJ1-6; TRBD1 matches at 7 bases. Germline V CDR1 and CDR2: LNHDA, SQIVND (reference sequence). V trimming: 6 bases; J trimming: 7 bases; junction bases outside the gene matches: 6. This CDR3 has 14 residues. The CDR3 spells CASRPGQTNSPLHF. CDR3 in DNA: TGTGCCAGTAGACCGGGACAGACAAATTCACCCCTCCACTTT.

This clone was seen once. The chain employs TRBV15 and TRBJ1-4, with D perhaps TRBD1 (5 bases). The germline V gene has CDR1 LNHNV and CDR2 YYDKDF (reference sequence). V lost 5 bases and J 8 bases, leaving 15 bases between the germline ends. The CDR3 sequence is 14 residues long. The CDR3 loop is CATSPGGGREKLFF. The CDR3 bases are TGTGCCACCAGCCCGGGGGGGGGACGGGAAAAACTGTTTTTT.

This clone was counted between two and nine times. The chain couples TRBV7-3 to TRBJ1-6; D might be TRBD1 (5 bases). From germline, CDR1 is SGHTA and CDR2 FQGTGA. Trimming left V 2 bases short and J 10 bases short, with 9 bases between. The CDR3 runs to 13 residues. The CDR3 nucleotides read TGTGCCAGCAGCTTATCCCAGGGATCACCCCTCCACTTT. The encoded protein is CASSLSQGSPLHF.

The chain links TRBV5-4 to TRBJ2-1; maybe TRBD1 (6 bases). CDR1 is SGHNT, CDR2 YYREEE, per germline (reference sequence). Trimming removed 4 bases at V and 5 bases at J, with 19 bases between. CDR3 length: 16 amino acids. As DNA, the CDR3 is TGTGCCAGCAGCCCCGCGTGGGGGCCAAAGAACAATGAGCAGTTCTTC. Translated: CASSPAWGPKNNEQFF.

The chain uses TRBV9 and TRBJ1-2; 7 bases match TRBD1. V was pared by 0 bases and J by 4 bases, with 6 bases of the junction left unmatched. In germline, CDR1 is SGDLS, CDR2 YYNGEE. The length of the CDR3 is 15 residues. This CDR3 is CASSVDYGTVYGYTF. The CDR3 bases are TGTGCCAGCAGCGTAGACTACGGGACAGTCTATGGCTACACCTTC.